This T cell receptor (beta chain) appears in the sequencing data of a study of T cell clonality in common variable immunodeficiency (dated by TCRdb to 2014 to 2015). For sequencing input, CVID and control samples contributed equivalent amounts of genomic DNA. For every sample, a 60 bp segment covering the rearranged TCRbeta CDR3 region was amplified and then sequenced. TCRbeta amplification used the immunoSEQ assay, a bias-corrected multiplex PCR with high-throughput sequencing. As for the original processing: Every unique nucleotide sequence was considered a clone and was annotated with V, D and J genes, copy number and frequency. Sequences were labeled productive if in frame, and non-productive if out of frame or containing stop codons. Clonality was calculated from Shannon's entropy as previously described. Mean CDR3 Kyte-Doolittle hydropathy was derived from the predicted amino acid sequences of productive clones. The R hclust function was used to hierarchically cluster scaled V gene usage with Manhattan distance and complete linkage. To assess clone sharing by CDR3 amino acid sequence, 12 repertoires per group were resampled over 100 rounds. The repertoires were screened for 70 published EBV-specific TCRbeta sequences and around 240 published CMV-specific TCRbeta sequences. Analysis left out a couple of CVID samples that produced under 10,000 sequences, so 45 or so CVID repertoires remained. TCRdb re-hosts the immuneACCESS table, in-frame sequences only. Its copies lack some clones; in the studies checked, an unresolved V gene accounts for under half of them, and the cause for the rest is not known. V and J calls and clone size are given by that table; D and trimming were obtained from the DNA. The table for this sample lists around 15,000 clones. The biggest ten clones account for approximately 4.4% of the sample.

The cysteine opens and the phenylalanine closes a CDR3 of 15 amino acids. The DNA covers only part of the CDR3, 36 bases in frame from base 1. V and J are trimmed by 6 bases and 3 bases, and the gene matches miss 10 bases of the junction. Taken from the germline V gene (reference sequence), the CDR1 and CDR2 loops are LNHDA and SQIVND. Standard criteria, namely reduction of serum IgG, IgA and/or IgM below the normal range together with specific antibody deficiency, were applied for the diagnosis of CVID. A total of 44 subjects (approximately 15 female and some 30 male; age range 9 to 64 years, mean age around 37) were included in the CVID group. Most CVID patients and most healthy controls were of Caucasian heritage. At the time of study participation, every CVID subject had been on replacement immunoglobulin therapy for one year or longer. No CVID subject was ill or taking immunomodulatory or immunosuppressive medication when blood was collected. Heparinized peripheral whole blood samples of 5 to 8 ml were collected from each donor. TCRbeta CDR3 repertoires were sequenced from genomic DNA of adults with common variable immune deficiency (CVID) and healthy adult controls. Diluted blood was subjected to density centrifugation over Hypaque 1077 or Ficoll-Paque for isolation of peripheral blood mononuclear cells. Unsorted mononuclear cells served as the source of genomic DNA, which was extracted either by Qiagen column purification or by a centrifugation-based method.

The full study reports these points: Fewer TCRbeta clones were shared among CVID subjects than among healthy controls (p < 0.0001). Reportedly, TCRbeta sequences from CVID had fewer deletions and N-nucleotide insertions, and highly modified clones with 13 or more V deletions were absent from CVID. Although equal DNA input was used, an average of roughly 89,000 unique sequences per sample was obtained for controls, compared with some 30,000 for CVID samples. According to the authors, finding the cause of the higher clonality in CVID would require sequencing the repertoires of T cell subpopulations. Increased TCRbeta clonality was found in CVID subjects compared with healthy controls (t-test p = 0.018), with the increase being most characteristic of about a third of subjects. Differences among patients in the CVID cohort limited the correlations between repertoire features and clinical complications.

This clone is medium-sized (0.01 to 0.1%) on the basis of its frequency; no count is available. Its recognized antigen is unknown. The read ends 3 residues before the CDR3 terminus; that terminus is restored from the germline J gene. The clonotype originates from a human donor with common variable immunodeficiency. The sample consisted of peripheral blood mononuclear cells. Recombination connected TRBV19 to TRBJ1-1; 7 middle bases align to TRBD1. Partial CDR3 DNA: TGTGCCAGTAGGCCCTACAGGGGAGGGGACACTGAA. Its protein product is CASRPYRGGDTE. The whole CDR3 protein reads CASRPYRGGDTEAFF.